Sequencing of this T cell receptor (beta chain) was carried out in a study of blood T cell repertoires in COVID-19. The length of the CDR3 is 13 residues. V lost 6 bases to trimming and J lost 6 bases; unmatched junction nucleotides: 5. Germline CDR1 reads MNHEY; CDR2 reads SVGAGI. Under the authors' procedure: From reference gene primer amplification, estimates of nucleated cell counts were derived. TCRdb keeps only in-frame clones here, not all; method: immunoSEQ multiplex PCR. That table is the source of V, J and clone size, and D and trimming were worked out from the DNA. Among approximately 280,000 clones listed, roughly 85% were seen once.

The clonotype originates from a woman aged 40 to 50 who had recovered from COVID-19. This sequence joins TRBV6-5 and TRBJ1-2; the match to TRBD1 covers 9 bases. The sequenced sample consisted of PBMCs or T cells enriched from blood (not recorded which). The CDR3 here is CASRRDRVNGYTF. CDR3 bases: TGTGCCAGCAGGAGGGACAGGGTGAATGGCTACACCTTC.